This T cell receptor beta chain emerged from a study of cytomegalovirus exposure and HLA in healthy donors. Profiled with immunoSEQ multiplex PCR; TCRdb holds only in-frame clones, not every one. Found here are about 120,000 clones, around 88% of them singletons; the top ten hold 1.5% to 2%. Source material: PBMCs. The TCR originated in a man in his late teens or twenties in good health and CMV-seronegative.

The CDR3 region is CASSGDRFGYGYTF. The CDR3 region has the DNA TGTGCCAGCAGCGGAGACCGATTTGGGTATGGCTACACCTTC. V gene TRBV6-1 combines with J gene TRBJ1-2; D remains unclear. The CDR3 runs 14 residues. From germline, CDR1 is MNHNS and CDR2 SASEGT. Trimming stripped 6 bases from V and 5 bases from J, with 16 bases between.